This T cell receptor beta chain derives from a study of cytomegalovirus exposure and HLA in healthy donors. Study overall: The roughly 120 validation repertoires were reported in a later analysis to have been generated on the same platform as the roughly 680 first-cohort repertoires.

Per the germline V gene, CDR1 is MNHNY and CDR2 is SVGAGI (reference sequence). This CDR3 comprises 13 residues. Trimming stripped 5 bases from V and 4 bases from J, with 9 bases between. Sequenced by immunoSEQ multiplex PCR; TCRdb stores in-frame clones only, minus some. The table records some 120,000 clones, under 90% of them present only once. Points from the study as a whole: Cytomegalovirus-associated TCR beta chains were listed, numbering around 150. For most TCR sequences rarity was the rule, although some public TCRs occurred in many donors. According to reports, the classifier identified cytomegalovirus status with high specificity and sensitivity.

Of note for this clone: As yet, its antigen is unknown.

The chain employs TRBV6-6 and TRBJ2-1; D call uncertain. Sequencing was carried out using PBMCs. This receptor was obtained from a woman between 18 and 29 years old in good health and CMV-seronegative. The CDR3 coding sequence is TGTGCCAGCAGTCTCCAGAGGTACAATGAGCAGTTCTTC. Its protein is CASSLQRYNEQFF.